Each of the 7 T cell receptor beta chains below was sequenced from the same sample in a study of T cells in Graves' hyperthyroidism and ophthalmopathy. RNA transcripts yielded amplified TCR beta CDR3 regions. With the HTBI primer set, the TCR CDR3 went through a first round of RT-PCR. One entry per CDR3 protein, called by TCRdb with MiXCR from the multiplex PCR reads. The table includes 300,000 to 400,000 distinct CDR3 sequences, roughly 21% detected once. Sequences were obtained from blood. These receptors were obtained from a woman between 45 and 65 years old with Graves' hyperthyroidism.

The rearrangement uses TRBV28 and TRBJ2-7, with 7 bases identical to TRBD1. The CDR3 totals 16 residues. Germline CDR1 and CDR2: MDHEN and SYDVKM. V lost 4 bases, J lost 1 base, and 10 bases stayed unmatched. In DNA form, the CDR3 reads TGTGCCAGCAGTTCCCCTGCTCAGGGGGTGTCCTACGAGCAGTACTTC. Protein: CASSSPAQGVSYEQYF.

A note on this clonotype: A much larger clonotype is one base distant, so this may be a read error. The V call is TRBV12-3 or TRBV12-4, the J call TRBJ1-1; D call uncertain. The CDR3 spans 12 residues. The CDR3 bases are TGTGCCAGCAGCAAACCTACACCGGTAGCTTCCTTT. Its translation is CASSKPTPVASF.

There are many counts of this clonotype. CDR3 sequence reads: CASSPQAADGNTIYF. CDR3 nucleotides: TGTGCCAGCAGCCCTCAAGCGGCTGATGGAAACACCATATATTTT. The chain uses TRBV11-3 and TRBJ1-3; D gene unclear. Trimming cost V 5 bases and J 3 bases, with 14 bases left between them. Germline CDR1 SGHNT, CDR2 YENEEA. The CDR3 is 15 residues long. Together with reference TRBV11-3 and TRBJ1-3, the CDR3 gives the full variable domain: EAGVVQSPRYKIIEKKQPVAFWCNPISGHNTLYWYLQNLGQGPELLIRYENEEAVDDSQLPKDRFSAERLKGVDSTLKIQPAELGDSAVYLCASSPQAADGNTIYFGEGSWLTVV.

Turning to this clonotype: It may be a read error: a sequence one base away is much more abundant. The chain couples TRBV5-5 to TRBJ1-2; D is unclear. Germline CDR1 is SGHKS and CDR2 is YYEKEE (reference sequence). The CDR3 totals 14 residues. CDR3 region: CAGSLDPTNYGYTF. CDR3 DNA sequence: TGTGCCGGCAGCTTGGACCCCACAAACTATGGCTACACCTTC.

The table lists this clonotype with many counts. This chain connects TRBV5-1 to TRBJ2-3, with unresolved D. This CDR3 contains 16 residues. Between the trimmed V and J ends, which lost 0 bases and 3 bases, there was a span of 14 bases. Germline V CDR1 and CDR2: SGHRS, YFSETQ. The CDR3 region has the DNA TGCGCCAGCAGCTTGGGGCGGCCCCCTGAGACAGATACGCAGTATTTT. It is translated as CASSLGRPPETDTQYF. The full variable domain, in which reference TRBV5-1 and TRBJ2-3 provide the parts outside the CDR3, is KAGVTQTPRYLIKTRGQQVTLSCSPISGHRSVSWYQQTPGQGLQFLFEYFSETQRNKGNFPGRFSGRQFSNSRSEMNVSTLELGDSALYLCASSLGRPPETDTQYFGPGTRLTVL.

This clonotype was observed at least ten times. This sequence joins TRBV20-1 and TRBJ1-5, with 8 bases that match TRBD1. CDR1 and CDR2 (germline): DFQATT, SNEGSKA (reference sequence). V lost 3 bases, J lost 2 bases, and 6 bases stayed unmatched. The length of the CDR3 is 15 residues. The CDR3 sequence: CSARAGGAGNQPQHF. The DNA for the CDR3 is TGCAGTGCTAGGGCAGGGGGCGCGGGCAATCAGCCCCAGCATTTT.

At least ten counts were recorded for this clonotype. The chain employs TRBV5-1 and TRBJ2-7; the match to TRBD1 covers 12 bases. V lost 4 bases, J lost 2 bases, and 7 bases stayed unmatched. CDR1 SGHRS and CDR2 YFSETQ come from the germline V gene. This CDR3 has 16 amino acids. CDR3 sequence reads: CASSIGTGGFAYEQYF. CDR3 bases: TGCGCCAGCAGCATAGGGACAGGGGGCTTCGCCTACGAGCAGTACTTC.